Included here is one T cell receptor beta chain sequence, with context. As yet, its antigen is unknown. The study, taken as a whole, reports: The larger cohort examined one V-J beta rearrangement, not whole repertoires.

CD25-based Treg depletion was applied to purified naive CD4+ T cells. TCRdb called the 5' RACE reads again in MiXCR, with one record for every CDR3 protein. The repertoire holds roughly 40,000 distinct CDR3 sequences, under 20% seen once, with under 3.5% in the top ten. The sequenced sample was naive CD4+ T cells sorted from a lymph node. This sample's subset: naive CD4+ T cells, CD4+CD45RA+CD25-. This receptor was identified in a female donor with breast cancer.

CDR3 region: CASSSVAREGTDTQYF. The DNA for the CDR3 is TGTGCCAGCAGTTCCGTCGCGCGGGAGGGCACAGATACGCAGTATTTT. The chain combines TRBV6-2 or TRBV6-3 with TRBJ2-3; 8 bases are shared with TRBD2. Germline V lookup: CDR1 MNHEY, CDR2 SVGEGT. The CDR3 consists of 16 residues. The J segment lost 1 base and the V segment lost 4 bases, leaving 7 bases of the junction unmatched.